Following are 27 T cell receptor beta chains from one sample sequenced in a study of blood T cell repertoires in COVID-19. Measured with immunoSEQ multiplex PCR; TCRdb has only the in-frame clones, and not every one. In the table there are roughly 400,000 clones, roughly 89% of which are singletons. Sequencing was carried out using PBMCs or T cells enriched from blood (not recorded which). The receptor set was obtained from a woman aged 50 to 60 who had recovered from COVID-19.

This chain links TRBV19 with TRBJ1-4; 7 positions match TRBD1. Trimming cost V 7 bases and J 0 bases; bases outside gene matches: 8. CDR1 is LNHDA and CDR2 is SQIVND in the germline V gene (reference sequence). The CDR3 consists of 16 residues. CDR3 bases: TGTGCCAGTACCTCATCCGGGACAGCAACTAATGAAAAACTGTTTTTT. Its translation: CASTSSGTATNEKLFF. Together with reference TRBV19 and TRBJ1-4, the CDR3 gives the full variable domain: DGGITQSPKYLFRKEGQNVTLSCEQNLNHDAMYWYRQDPGQGLRLIYYSQIVNDFQKGDIAEGYSVSREKKESFPLTVTSAQKNPTAFYLCASTSSGTATNEKLFFGSGTQLSVL.

The chain is built from TRBV28 and TRBJ1-3; D gene ambiguous. CDR1 is MDHEN and CDR2 is SYDVKM in the germline V gene. This CDR3 is 17 amino acids long. V dropped 1 base and J dropped 0 bases, with 13 bases sitting between them. CDR3 protein: CASSLFLVKSSGNTIYF. CDR3 DNA sequence: TGTGCCAGCAGTTTATTTTTGGTAAAGAGCTCTGGAAACACCATATATTTT. The full variable domain, in which reference TRBV28 and TRBJ1-3 provide the parts outside the CDR3, is DVKVTQSSRYLVKRTGEKVFLECVQDMDHENMFWYRQDPGLGLRLIYFSYDVKMKEKGDIPEGYSVSREKKERFSLILESASTNQTSMYLCASSLFLVKSSGNTIYFGEGSWLTVV.

This clone has just one count. The chain has TRBV4-2 and TRBJ1-2, with no clear D. V was trimmed by 4 bases and J by 4 bases, leaving 16 bases between them. Germline CDR1 and CDR2: LGHNA and YNFKEQ. The CDR3 totals 15 residues. The CDR3 spells CASSLDGRLLYGYTF. The CDR3 nucleotides are TGTGCCAGCAGCCTCGACGGGAGACTCCTCTATGGCTACACCTTC.

The V and J genes are TRBV5-1 and TRBJ1-1; unclear D gene. Trimming pared 1 base from V and 6 bases from J, leaving 13 bases between. The germline gives CDR1 SGHRS, CDR2 YFSETQ. This CDR3 contains 14 residues. In DNA, the CDR3 is TGCGCCAGCAGCTTGATCCGCGGTCACGCTGAAGCTTTCTTT. This translates into CASSLIRGHAEAFF.

The V call is TRBV5-1, the J call TRBJ1-1; TRBD1 is a possible D gene (5 bases). The germline V gene encodes CDR1 SGHRS and CDR2 YFSETQ. V was cut by 4 bases and J by 1 base, with 17 bases left in between. The CDR3 is 16 residues long. CDR3 in amino acids: CASSPGPVGANTEAFF. CDR3 DNA sequence: TGCGCCAGCAGCCCAGGACCCGTAGGGGCGAACACTGAAGCTTTCTTT.

The genes are TRBV7-2 and TRBJ2-7; TRBD2 matches 14 bases. The CDR3 has 17 amino acids. V lost 5 bases to trimming and J lost 6 bases; unmatched junction nucleotides: 12. From germline, CDR1 is SGHTA and CDR2 FQGNSA. The CDR3 DNA is TGTGCCAGCAGCCCCCGACTAGCGGGGGGGACCGTGGGCGAGCAGTACTTC. It encodes CASSPRLAGGTVGEQYF.

This chain connects TRBV15 to TRBJ2-7; possibly TRBD2 for D (6 bases). Per germline, CDR1 LNHNV and CDR2 YYDKDF (reference sequence). Trimming left V 1 base short and J 3 bases short, with 10 bases between. The CDR3 is 14 amino acids. CDR3 nucleotide sequence: TGTGCCACCAGCAGAGCGCAGGGACTCTACGAGCAGTACTTC. Protein: CATSRAQGLYEQYF.

The V gene is TRBV6-5, the J gene TRBJ1-6, with D perhaps TRBD1 (5 bases). This CDR3 contains 15 residues. V was cut by 6 bases and J by 13 bases, with 22 bases left in between. From germline, CDR1 is MNHEY and CDR2 SVGAGI. The CDR3 DNA follows: TGTGCCAGCAGCCCGGGGGAGGGGTTCGTCGTCCCCCTCCACTTT. Translating it yields CASSPGEGFVVPLHF.

The chain links TRBV2 to TRBJ2-1; D unresolved. The V gene lost 3 bases and the J gene lost 8 bases, with 5 bases spanning the gap. This CDR3 comprises 11 residues. CDR1 is SNHLY and CDR2 is FYNNEI in the germline V gene. CDR3 DNA sequence: TGTGCCAGCAGTGACTTTTATGAGCAGTTCTTC. As protein: CASSDFYEQFF.

J is TRBJ1-1 and V is TRBV4-3, with a possible D match to TRBD1 (5 bases). Per germline, CDR1 LGHNA and CDR2 YSLEER. Trimming cost V 5 bases and J 3 bases, with 16 bases left between them. CDR3 length: 15 residues. CDR3 in DNA: TGCGCCAGCAGCAGGCTAGGGGAATGGGACACTGAAGCTTTCTTT. It yields the protein CASSRLGEWDTEAFF.

The chain joins TRBV3-1 (or the pseudogene TRBV3-2) to TRBJ1-2; 7 bases are shared with TRBD1. This CDR3 has 14 amino acids. Germline V gene sequence: CDR1 LGHDT, CDR2 YNNKEL (reference sequence). V shed 3 bases and J 4 bases; nucleotides not matched to a gene: 5. CDR3 sequence: CASSQEGAGYGYTF. CDR3 coding DNA: TGTGCCAGCAGCCAGGAGGGGGCCGGCTATGGCTACACCTTC.

V gene TRBV6-5 combines with J gene TRBJ1-5; perhaps TRBD1 as D (6 bases). CDR1 MNHEY and CDR2 SVGAGI come from the germline V gene. V lost 6 bases to trimming and J lost 4 bases, with 10 bases between them. The length of the CDR3 is 13 residues. As DNA, the CDR3 is TGTGCCAGCAGAGGGACATCGAATCAGCCCCAGCATTTT. Translation gives CASRGTSNQPQHF.

This clone was observed once. The chain has TRBV15 and TRBJ2-1; TRBD1 aligns across 10 bases. V shed 5 bases, J shed 10 bases, and the junction held 8 bases outside the gene matches. CDR1 LNHNV and CDR2 YYDKDF come from the germline V gene (reference sequence). The CDR3 contains 14 residues. The CDR3 protein is CATSGGQGGREQFF. CDR3 coding DNA: TGTGCCACCAGCGGTGGACAGGGGGGACGCGAGCAGTTCTTC.

The chain is built from TRBV6-2 or TRBV6-3 and TRBJ1-2, with D unresolved. V was shortened by 6 bases and J by 4 bases, with 12 bases between the two germline ends. This CDR3 is built from 13 residues. CDR1 and CDR2 (germline): MNHEY, SVGEGT. Here the CDR3 reads CASSNTQVYGYTF. In nucleotides, the CDR3 is TGTGCCAGCAGCAATACCCAGGTCTATGGCTACACCTTC.

The chain is built from TRBV2 and TRBJ1-3; unclear D gene. In germline, CDR1 is SNHLY, CDR2 FYNNEI. The CDR3 totals 14 residues. Trimming cost V 5 bases and J 0 bases, with 8 bases left between them. The CDR3 reads CASSPPFSGNTIYF. CDR3 DNA: TGTGCCAGCAGTCCCCCGTTCTCTGGAAACACCATATATTTT. Variable domain in full (rest from reference TRBV2 and TRBJ1-3): EPEVTQTPSHQVTQMGQEVILRCVPISNHLYFYWYRQILGQKVEFLVSFYNNEISEKSEIFDDQFSVERPDGSNFTLKIRSTKLEDSAMYFCASSPPFSGNTIYFGEGSWLTVV.

J is TRBJ1-2 and V is TRBV9; D is perhaps TRBD1 (5 bases). Trimming took 2 bases from V and 3 from J, leaving 11 bases between them. The CDR3 runs 14 residues. Germline lookup yields CDR1 SGDLS and CDR2 YYNGEE. The CDR3 is CASSVQGADYGYTF. The CDR3 nucleotides read TGTGCCAGCAGCGTCCAGGGCGCCGACTATGGCTACACCTTC.

The chain uses TRBV5-5 and TRBJ2-6; weak D call: TRBD1 (5 bases). The CDR3 sequence is 18 residues long. CDR1 and CDR2 (germline): SGHKS, YYEKEE (reference sequence). Trimming left V 0 bases short and J 4 bases short, with 17 bases between. In nucleotides, the CDR3 is TGTGCCAGCAGCTTGGCCCCCAGGGCCCTCTCCGGGGCCAACGTCCTGACTTTC. Encoded protein: CASSLAPRALSGANVLTF. Together with reference TRBV5-5 and TRBJ2-6, the CDR3 gives the full variable domain: DAGVTQSPTHLIKTRGQQVTLRCSPISGHKSVSWYQQVLGQGPQFIFQYYEKEERGRGNFPDRFSARQFPNYSSELNVNALLLGDSALYLCASSLAPRALSGANVLTFGAGSRLTVL.

This clone was counted once. This chain connects TRBV19 to TRBJ1-4; 7 nucleotides match TRBD1. Germline lookup yields CDR1 LNHDA and CDR2 SQIVND (reference sequence). V lost 4 bases to trimming and J lost 8 bases; unmatched junction nucleotides: 16. CDR3 length: 17 residues. The CDR3 region has the DNA TGTGCCAGTAGTACCCTCCTCCTGACAGGGTCGTTCGAAAAACTGTTTTTT. The encoded protein is CASSTLLLTGSFEKLFF.

This clone showed up just once. The chain combines TRBV19 with TRBJ1-2; D is ambiguous. The germline V and J ends were trimmed by 1 base and 8 bases, with 17 bases remaining between them. Germline V gene data show CDR1 as LNHDA and CDR2 as SQIVND (reference sequence). The CDR3 is 15 residues long. DNA for the CDR3: TGTGCCAGTAGTATAGGGATTGACAACCCGTGGGGCTACACCTTC. Protein product: CASSIGIDNPWGYTF.

The chain recombines TRBV6-5 with TRBJ2-5; 7 positions match TRBD1. The CDR3 has 13 residues. Trimming removed 8 bases from V and 3 bases from J; junction bases left unmatched: 6. Germline loops: CDR1 MNHEY, CDR2 SVGAGI. The CDR3 DNA is TGTGCCAGCGACGAAACAGGGGAAGAGACCCAGTACTTC. It encodes CASDETGEETQYF.

The chain recombines TRBV30 with TRBJ1-1; a weak D match, TRBD1 (6 bases). The V gene lost 1 base and the J gene lost 2 bases, with 11 bases spanning the gap. The germline V gene encodes CDR1 GTSNPN and CDR2 SVGIG (reference sequence). The CDR3 totals 14 residues. In nucleotides, the CDR3 is TGTGCCTGGAGTGGGGCACAGGGAAACACTGAAGCTTTCTTT. Translated: CAWSGAQGNTEAFF.

In its sample, this clone was seen once. This CDR3 reads CASSQAGAVYNSPLHF. The DNA of the CDR3 is TGTGCCAGCAGCCAAGCAGGGGCTGTCTATAATTCACCCCTCCACTTT. This sequence joins TRBV3-1 (or the pseudogene TRBV3-2) and TRBJ1-6; D is perhaps TRBD1 (6 bases). CDR1 and CDR2 (germline): LGHDT, YNNKEL (reference sequence). Trimming removed 1 base at V and 3 bases at J, with 10 bases between. The CDR3 spans 16 residues.

The chain links TRBV2 to TRBJ2-7; 10 nucleotides line up with TRBD2. Germline trimming cut 5 bases from V and 5 bases from J; bases unmatched to any gene: 6. From germline, CDR1 is SNHLY and CDR2 FYNNEI. The CDR3 covers 14 residues. Here the CDR3 reads CASSYLAGVNEQYF. For the CDR3, the DNA is TGTGCCAGCAGTTACCTAGCGGGGGTTAACGAGCAGTACTTC.

The chain uses TRBV11-2 and TRBJ2-7, with 10 nucleotides matching TRBD1. The J segment lost 6 bases and the V segment lost 4 bases, leaving 6 bases of the junction unmatched. The CDR3 sequence is 14 residues long. Germline CDR1 reads SGHAT; CDR2 reads FQNNGV. CDR3 region: CASSYGTGAGEQYF. The CDR3 DNA follows: TGTGCCAGCAGCTATGGGACAGGGGCGGGCGAGCAGTACTTC.

The genes are TRBV7-6 and TRBJ2-1, with D maybe TRBD2 (6 bases). V was clipped by 5 bases and J by 9 bases, with 20 bases between them. CDR1 and CDR2 from the germline V gene are SGHVS and FNYEAQ. The CDR3 is 15 amino acids. The CDR3 reads CASSREGPGRGEQFF. The DNA for the CDR3 is TGTGCCAGCAGCCGAGAGGGGCCCGGGCGGGGTGAGCAGTTCTTC. The full variable domain, completed using reference TRBV7-6 and TRBJ2-1, is GAGVSQSPRYKVTKRGQDVALRCDPISGHVSLYWYRQALGQGPEFLTYFNYEAQQDKSGLPNDRFSAERPEGSISTLTIQRTEQRDSAMYRCASSREGPGRGEQFFGPGTRLTVL.

The gene calls are TRBV21-1 and TRBJ2-5; the table assigns TRBD1, which was not confirmed against the DNA. TRBV21-1 is a recognized pseudogene. The CDR3 covers 14 residues. The CDR3 spells CASSNRQPEETQYF. As DNA, the CDR3 is TGTGCCAGCAGCAACCGACAGCCGGAAGAGACCCAGTACTTC.

Remarks on this clone: Other nucleotide sequences in the sample specify the same CDR3. This chain links TRBV28 with TRBJ1-2; TRBD1 might be the D (5 bases). This CDR3 is built from 11 residues. Trimming shortened V by 4 bases and J by 5 bases, and 5 bases separated the two germline ends. From germline, CDR1 is MDHEN and CDR2 SYDVKM. CDR3 nucleotide sequence: TGTGCCAGCAGTTCAGGGTATGGCTACACCTTC. It encodes CASSSGYGYTF.